Below, 27 T cell receptor beta chains from the same sample are listed, as sequenced in a study of OX40 agonist ivuxolimab in advanced cancers. The library was generated by the immunoSEQ multiplex PCR assay. TCRdb retrieved this table from immuneACCESS and kept in-frame rearrangements only. Not all clones are present; in checked studies, unresolved V genes account for under half, and no reason is known for the remainder. A total of about 72,000 clones appear in this sample, about nine tenths of them only once. The top ten constitute around 2.6% of the sample. Sequencing was performed on CD4+ or CD8+ T cells sorted from blood, taken in a trial of the OX40 agonist ivuxolimab. These receptors were taken from an adult with an advanced solid tumor such as melanoma, head and neck, liver or kidney cancer.

This clone was seen just once. V usage is TRBV6-6 and J usage is TRBJ2-5; tentative D call: TRBD2 (5 bases). Per germline, CDR1 MNHNY and CDR2 SVGAGI (reference sequence). With 5 bases removed from V and 7 bases from J, the gap between germline ends came to 14 bases. The CDR3 loop spans 13 amino acids. The CDR3 loop reads CASSTEDRMTQYF. For the CDR3, the DNA is TGTGCCAGCAGTACGGAGGACCGAATGACCCAGTACTTC.

By share, this clone counts as medium-sized. This rearrangement joins TRBV10-1 to TRBJ2-2; tentative D call: TRBD1 (5 bases). Per the germline V gene, CDR1 is WNHNN and CDR2 is SYGVQD (reference sequence). The CDR3 runs 14 residues. V was clipped by 4 bases and J by 6 bases, with 12 bases between them. The chain's CDR3 is CASSVTVDAGELFF. DNA of the CDR3: TGCGCCAGCAGTGTGACAGTTGATGCCGGGGAGCTGTTTTTT.

The rearrangement uses TRBV7-8 and TRBJ2-7; perhaps TRBD1 as D (5 bases). Germline V gene sequence: CDR1 SGHVS, CDR2 FQNEAQ. V dropped 5 bases and J dropped 1 base, with 12 bases sitting between them. This CDR3 region has 14 residues. CDR3 sequence: CASSARPGSYEQYF. Here the CDR3 DNA reads TGTGCCAGCAGCGCCCGGCCAGGGTCCTACGAGCAGTACTTC.

The chain uses TRBV6-5 and TRBJ1-2, with D hard to call. CDR3 length equals 14 residues. The germline V and J ends were trimmed by 0 bases and 1 base, with 6 bases remaining between them. From germline, CDR1 is MNHEY and CDR2 SVGAGI. The DNA for the CDR3 is TGTGCCAGCAGTTACTCGGGCAGTAACTATGGCTACACCTTC. It translates to CASSYSGSNYGYTF.

This chain joins TRBV20-1 and TRBJ2-5; 7 positions match TRBD2. The CDR3 consists of 11 residues. V gave up 3 bases and J gave up 5 bases; unmatched junction bases: 0. Germline CDR1 is DFQATT and CDR2 is SNEGSKA (reference sequence). The CDR3 sequence: CSASGGETQYF. The CDR3 DNA follows: TGCAGTGCTAGCGGGGGGGAGACCCAGTACTTC.

Note on this clone: In this CDR3 the conserved last residue, phenylalanine or tryptophan, is missing, so a read error is likely. The chain combines TRBV28 with TRBJ1-1; D is unresolved. Trimming took 6 bases from V and 5 from J, leaving 13 bases between them. In germline, CDR1 is MDHEN, CDR2 SYDVKM. The length of the CDR3 is 13 residues. CDR3 in amino acids: CASSPPSVTEAFL. In DNA, the CDR3 is TGTGCCAGCAGCCCACCCTCTGTTACTGAAGCTTTCCTT.

In its sample, this clone was seen once. The CDR3 DNA follows: TGTGCCAGCAGACGATACCGGGCCGCCCTGGGTGAGCAGTTCTTC. It codes for CASRRYRAALGEQFF. V usage is TRBV6-5 and J usage is TRBJ2-1; D unresolved. The V and J ends lost 6 bases and 9 bases respectively, with 21 bases between them. Germline V lookup: CDR1 MNHEY, CDR2 SVGAGI. The CDR3 spans 15 residues.

This chain links TRBV18 with TRBJ1-4; no clear D. Germline V lookup: CDR1 KGHSH, CDR2 LQKENI. The CDR3 totals 15 residues. V was clipped by 6 bases and J by 0 bases, with 11 bases between them. CDR3 DNA: TGTGCCAGCTCCCCCGGACTGACAACTAATGAAAAACTGTTTTTT. The encoded protein is CASSPGLTTNEKLFF.

The chain employs TRBV2 and TRBJ1-3, with D possibly matching TRBD1 (5 bases). In germline, CDR1 is SNHLY, CDR2 FYNNEI. The CDR3 covers 16 residues. V was trimmed by 2 bases and J by 0 bases, leaving 11 bases between them. The CDR3 protein is CASSERGGISGNTIYF. The CDR3 DNA reads as TGTGCCAGCAGTGAAAGGGGCGGGATCTCTGGAAACACCATATATTTT.

Turning to this clone: The sample carries other DNA sequences with the same CDR3. CDR3 residues: CASSQDRTNTEAFF. CDR3 DNA sequence: TGCGCCAGCAGCCAAGATAGAACGAACACTGAAGCTTTCTTT. The gene calls are TRBV4-1 and TRBJ1-1; the D is unclear. Trimming took 0 bases from V and 1 from J, leaving 6 bases between them. The CDR3 is 14 amino acids. Germline V CDR1 and CDR2: MGHRA, YSYEKL.

This chain connects TRBV2 to TRBJ2-5; perhaps TRBD2 as D (6 bases). V shed 6 bases and J shed 5 bases, with 16 bases lying between them. CDR3 length: 14 residues. Germline CDR1 reads SNHLY; CDR2 reads FYNNEI. The chain's CDR3 is CASSWGTLRETQYF. In nucleotides, the CDR3 is TGTGCCAGCAGCTGGGGGACTTTGCGGGAGACCCAGTACTTC.

J is TRBJ2-7 and V is TRBV11-2; 11 positions match TRBD2. Germline CDR1 SGHAT, CDR2 FQNNGV. This CDR3 has 17 amino acids. V was pared by 2 bases and J by 3 bases, with 9 bases of the junction left unmatched. CDR3 DNA sequence: TGTGCCAGCAGCTTATCAGGCAGACTAGCGGGAAACTACGAGCAGTACTTC. It specifies CASSLSGRLAGNYEQYF.

The rearrangement joins TRBV5-8 to TRBJ2-2; no clear D. Germline V gives CDR1 SGHTS, CDR2 YDEGEE. Between the trimmed V and J ends, which lost 1 base and 3 bases, there was a span of 7 bases. The length of the CDR3 is 14 residues. This CDR3 is CASSLHGYTGELFF. The CDR3 DNA reads as TGTGCCAGCAGCTTGCACGGCTACACCGGGGAGCTGTTTTTT. Full variable domain (rest looked up from reference TRBV5-8 and TRBJ2-2): EAGVTQSPTHLIKTRGQQATLRCSPISGHTSVYWYQQALGLGLQFLLWYDEGEERNRGNFPPRFSGRQFPNYSSELNVNALELEDSALYLCASSLHGYTGELFFGEGSRLTVL.

This chain joins TRBV21-1 and TRBJ2-2; TRBD1, the table's D call, was not compared with the DNA. TRBV21-1 is assigned pseudogene status. The CDR3 is made up of 16 amino acids. The CDR3 sequence: CASSKSAGVNTGELFF. The CDR3 DNA reads TGTGCCAGCAGCAAAAGCGCAGGGGTGAACACCGGGGAGCTGTTTTTT.

The genes are TRBV7-6 and TRBJ1-1; no clear D gene. CDR1 SGHVS and CDR2 FNYEAQ come from the germline V gene. The CDR3 spans 17 residues. V was trimmed by 0 bases and J by 1 base, leaving 15 bases between them. This chain's CDR3 is CASSLAREGLGNTEAFF. The CDR3 DNA sequence: TGTGCCAGCAGCTTAGCGCGCGAGGGCCTGGGGAACACTGAAGCTTTCTTT.

V usage is TRBV28 and J usage is TRBJ2-2, with 12 positions matching TRBD2. The length of the CDR3 is 16 residues. Germline CDR1 and CDR2: MDHEN and SYDVKM. The CDR3 protein is CAVPGLAGLNTGELFF. The CDR3 bases are TGTGCAGTACCGGGACTAGCGGGTTTGAACACCGGGGAGCTGTTTTTT.

The chain links TRBV20-1 to TRBJ1-4; D unclear. Trimming cost V 7 bases and J 8 bases, with 11 bases left between them. The length of the CDR3 is 11 residues. Germline values: CDR1 DFQATT, CDR2 SNEGSKA (reference sequence). CDR3 loop: CSVPSREKLFF. As DNA, the CDR3 is TGCAGTGTCCCCTCCCGGGAAAAACTGTTTTTT.

This rearrangement joins TRBV6-5 to TRBJ2-7; D may be TRBD1 (6 bases). V lost 5 bases, J lost 2 bases, and 16 bases lay in between. This CDR3 region has 15 residues. The germline V gene encodes CDR1 MNHEY and CDR2 SVGAGI. In nucleotides, the CDR3 is TGTGCCAGCAGTCTCAAGCCCGGACAGCCCTACGAGCAGTACTTC. It is translated as CASSLKPGQPYEQYF.

CDR3 in amino acids: CASSARTGTTEAFF. The CDR3, as DNA: TGTGCCAGCAGCGCCCGGACAGGGACCACTGAAGCTTTCTTT. This chain joins TRBV7-9 and TRBJ1-1, with 8 nucleotides matching TRBD1. CDR1 SEHNR and CDR2 FQNEAQ come from the germline V gene (reference sequence). V lost 5 bases, J lost 4 bases, and 6 bases stayed unmatched. This CDR3 is built from 14 residues.

The rearrangement links TRBV5-6 to TRBJ1-2; 9 bases map to TRBD1. Trimming took 0 bases from V and 4 from J; bases not matched to a gene: 10. The CDR3 is 17 residues long. From germline, CDR1 is SGHDT and CDR2 YYEEEE. CDR3 nucleotide sequence: TGTGCCAGCAGCTTGGACGGGACAGGGCGCGCGGGCTATGGCTACACCTTC. This codes for CASSLDGTGRAGYGYTF.

A remark on this clone: The junction differs from germline at one of its ends, possibly a read error. The rearrangement joins TRBV7-2 to TRBJ1-1; D gene ambiguous. Germline lookup yields CDR1 SGHTA and CDR2 FQGNSA. The CDR3 consists of 14 residues. The CDR3 nucleotides read TGTGCCAGCAGCCCCGGGCTAACGAACCCTGAAGCTTTCTTT. Its translation is CASSPGLTNPEAFF.

The chain joins TRBV6-4 to TRBJ2-7; D is possibly TRBD1 or TRBD2 (5 bases each). The CDR3 loop spans 15 amino acids. The V gene lost 3 bases and the J gene lost 3 bases, with 15 bases spanning the gap. CDR1 and CDR2 from the germline V gene are MRHNA and SNTAGT. CDR3 in DNA: TGTGCCAGCAGTGAGGGAATGGGACGTAACTACGAGCAGTACTTC. It codes for CASSEGMGRNYEQYF.

The gene calls are TRBV6-1 and TRBJ1-2, with 8 bases that match TRBD1. The V gene's germline CDR1 is MNHNS and CDR2 SASEGT. The CDR3 runs to 13 residues. After removal of 5 bases from V and 3 bases from J, the junction contained 2 bases not matched to a gene. This CDR3 is CASSLDRDYGYTF. As DNA, the CDR3 is TGTGCCAGCAGTCTGGACAGGGACTATGGCTACACCTTC.

The chain joins TRBV5-1 to TRBJ2-2; no clear D gene. CDR3 length: 16 amino acids. Germline V CDR1 and CDR2: SGHRS, YFSETQ. The ends were cut back, 0 bases at V and 4 bases at J, with 13 bases in the middle. The CDR3 nucleotides are TGCGCCAGCAGCTTGGTGTCAGCCACGGGCACCGGGGAGCTGTTTTTT. This sequence encodes CASSLVSATGTGELFF.

This sequence joins TRBV30 and TRBJ2-4, with a tentative D call TRBD2 (6 bases). CDR1 and CDR2 (germline): GTSNPN, SVGIG (reference sequence). CDR3 length: 16 amino acids. Trimming pared 3 bases from V and 0 bases from J, leaving 15 bases between. The CDR3 region has the DNA TGTGCCTGGAGCCATGGACTAACCGGAGCCAAAAACATTCAGTACTTC. It is translated as CAWSHGLTGAKNIQYF.

This clone was seen a few times. The CDR3 sequence is CASSLDRLEDTQYF. The CDR3 coding sequence is TGTGCCAGCAGTTTGGACAGGCTGGAAGATACGCAGTATTTT. The rearrangement links TRBV28 to TRBJ2-3; 7 positions match TRBD1. CDR3 length: 14 amino acids. The trim removed 3 bases at V and 5 bases at J, leaving 5 bases unmatched. Germline V gene data show CDR1 as MDHEN and CDR2 as SYDVKM.

The gene calls are TRBV5-1 and TRBJ1-2, with a possible D match to TRBD1 (5 bases). Germline CDR1 is SGHRS and CDR2 is YFSETQ. Trimming took 0 bases from V and 8 from J, leaving 17 bases between them. This CDR3 contains 15 residues. CDR3 DNA sequence: TGCGCCAGCAGCTTGGACCAGGTTCCCGGGGGAGGCTACACCTTC. Translating it yields CASSLDQVPGGGYTF.